These 17 T cell receptor beta chains share one sample of origin, sequenced in a study of shared clonotypes between healthy human individuals. Naive CD8 cells lacked CD45RO, underwent positive selection for CCR7 and left out terminally differentiated effector memory CD45RA+ cells. TCRdb's copy holds only in-frame clones and misses some; the assay was immunoSEQ multiplex PCR. The sample contains some 2 million clones, just under 95% of which appear only once. The sequencing sample was made of naive CD8+ T cells sorted from blood. The receptors originated from a man aged 18-30 years in good health.

The chain joins TRBV6-1 to TRBJ2-1; maybe TRBD2 (5 bases). CDR3 length: 13 residues. The germline CDR1 and CDR2 sequences are MNHNS and SASEGT. Trimming cost V 4 bases and J 1 base, with 5 bases left between them. The CDR3 DNA follows: TGTGCCAGCAGTGGAGGGTCCTACAATGAGCAGTTCTTC. It translates to CASSGGSYNEQFF.

This chain links TRBV28 with TRBJ2-2; D gene uncertain. V lost 5 bases and J lost 3, with 7 bases in between. This CDR3 contains 13 residues. Germline V gene data show CDR1 as MDHEN and CDR2 as SYDVKM. CDR3 bases: TGTGCCAGCAGTGATCAGGACACCGGGGAGCTGTTTTTT. Amino acids: CASSDQDTGELFF. Supplemented by reference TRBV28 and TRBJ2-2, the full variable domain reads DVKVTQSSRYLVKRTGEKVFLECVQDMDHENMFWYRQDPGLGLRLIYFSYDVKMKEKGDIPEGYSVSREKKERFSLILESASTNQTSMYLCASSDQDTGELFFGEGSRLTVL.

This rearrangement joins TRBV29-1 to TRBJ2-3; D is unresolved. Germline lookup yields CDR1 SQVTM and CDR2 ANQGSEA. Trimming pared 3 bases from V and 0 bases from J, leaving 7 bases between. This CDR3 has 13 residues. CDR3 amino acids: CSVDYMSTDTQYF. The CDR3 nucleotides are TGCAGCGTTGATTACATGAGCACAGATACGCAGTATTTT.

The rearrangement links TRBV2 to TRBJ2-5; 14 bases map to TRBD2. The CDR3 extends over 16 amino acids. Germline CDR1 is SNHLY and CDR2 is FYNNEI. J lost 5 bases, V lost 8 bases, and 10 bases had no gene match. The CDR3 DNA is TGTGCCAGCTTTTTGGGACTAGCGGGAGATTGGGAGACCCAGTACTTC. Encoded protein: CASFLGLAGDWETQYF.

The chain uses TRBV28 and TRBJ2-7; D is undetermined. The ends were cut back, 5 bases at V and 1 base at J, with 24 bases in the middle. Per the germline V gene, CDR1 is MDHEN and CDR2 is SYDVKM. This CDR3 has 18 residues. The CDR3 coding sequence is TGTGCCAGCAGTCTTGGGTACGGACGACTGGAAAATTCCTACGAGCAGTACTTC. This encodes CASSLGYGRLENSYEQYF.

The chain joins TRBV27 to TRBJ2-1; 10 bases fit TRBD1. CDR3 length: 15 residues. Per the germline V gene, CDR1 is MNHEY and CDR2 is SMNVEV (reference sequence). The J segment lost 3 bases and the V segment lost 3 bases, leaving 2 bases of the junction unmatched. The CDR3 DNA reads as TGTGCCAGCAGTTTGGGACAGGGGATCTACAATGAGCAGTTCTTC. It yields the protein CASSLGQGIYNEQFF.

CDR3 loop: CASSLRTSGREEQYF. CDR3 nucleotides: TGCGCCAGCAGCCTTAGGACTAGCGGGAGAGAAGAGCAGTACTTC. The J gene is TRBJ2-7, the V gene TRBV4-3, with 13 bases matching TRBD2. V lost 4 bases, J lost 7 bases, and 7 bases stayed unmatched. There are 15 residues in the CDR3. Looked up from germline, CDR1 is LGHNA and CDR2 is YSLEER.

Points on this clone: The sample has other DNA sequences that encode this CDR3 too. The rearrangement uses TRBV13 and TRBJ2-3; D remains unclear. V lost 5 bases, J lost 3 bases, and 9 bases lay in between. This CDR3 region has 13 residues. CDR1 is PRHDT, CDR2 FYEKMQ, per germline (reference sequence). CDR3 residues: CASSPGGTDTQYF. CDR3 nucleotides: TGTGCCAGCAGCCCGGGTGGGACAGATACGCAGTATTTT.

The chain recombines TRBV6-1 with TRBJ1-1, with no clear D. CDR3 length equals 10 residues. Trimming removed 9 bases from V and 5 bases from J, with 7 bases in between. The V gene's germline CDR1 is MNHNS and CDR2 SASEGT. CDR3 nucleotides: TGTGCCAGTAAAGAAACTGAAGCTTTCTTT. It is translated as CASKETEAFF.

The chain uses TRBV13 and TRBJ2-5; D gene unclear. This CDR3 has 13 amino acids. V was trimmed by 2 bases and J by 2 bases, leaving 6 bases between them. Per germline, CDR1 PRHDT and CDR2 FYEKMQ (reference sequence). As DNA, the CDR3 is TGTGCCAGCAGCTTATGGTTACAAGAGACCCAGTACTTC. Translated, it gives CASSLWLQETQYF.

The rearrangement uses TRBV7-9 and TRBJ2-3, with D hard to call. Trimming left V 2 bases short and J 1 base short, with 13 bases between. In germline, CDR1 is SEHNR, CDR2 FQNEAQ (reference sequence). The CDR3 totals 16 residues. CDR3 residues: CASSLRVGPGTDTQYF. CDR3 nucleotide sequence: TGTGCCAGCAGCTTAAGGGTCGGCCCCGGCACAGATACGCAGTATTTT.

The genes are TRBV27 and TRBJ1-4, with D unclear. The V and J ends lost 6 bases and 5 bases respectively, with 19 bases between them. CDR1 is MNHEY and CDR2 is SMNVEV in the germline V gene (reference sequence). This CDR3 comprises 16 residues. The CDR3 reads CASRIFLGRRNEKLFF. CDR3 bases: TGTGCCAGCAGGATTTTCTTGGGGAGGAGAAATGAAAAACTGTTTTTT.

In regard to this clone: The sample carries other DNA sequences with the same CDR3. The chain carries TRBV11-2 and TRBJ2-7; 7 nucleotides agree with TRBD1. The CDR3 is 14 amino acids. The germline gives CDR1 SGHAT, CDR2 FQNNGV. V was clipped by 1 base and J by 2 bases; unmatched bases: 2. This chain's CDR3 is CASSLGTGTYEQYF. The CDR3 nucleotides are TGTGCCAGCAGCTTAGGGACAGGTACCTACGAGCAGTACTTC.

The chain joins TRBV6-5 to TRBJ2-1, with a weak D call TRBD2 (7 bases). This CDR3 has 16 amino acids. Trimming stripped 0 bases from V and 6 bases from J, with 15 bases between. The germline V gene has CDR1 MNHEY and CDR2 SVGAGI. The CDR3 nucleotides read TGTGCCAGCAGTTACTCAGAGTGGGGAGGGGGCAATGAGCAGTTCTTC. This gives the protein CASSYSEWGGGNEQFF.

This sequence joins TRBV5-4 and TRBJ1-2; a possible D gene is TRBD1 (5 bases). V was cut by 0 bases and J by 8 bases, with 14 bases left in between. CDR1 is SGHNT and CDR2 is YYREEE in the germline V gene (reference sequence). This CDR3 has 14 residues. CDR3 sequence: CASSLVGDLSGYTF. Written as DNA, the CDR3 is TGTGCCAGCAGCTTGGTTGGGGACCTCAGCGGCTACACCTTC.

The V gene is TRBV10-3, the J gene TRBJ2-5; D perhaps matches TRBD1 (5 bases). V dropped 6 bases and J dropped 1 base, with 9 bases sitting between them. Germline assignment: CDR1 ENHRY and CDR2 SYGVKD. The CDR3 loop spans 13 amino acids. The CDR3 nucleotides are TGTGCCATCAGACAGGCGATCCAAGAGACCCAGTACTTC. This encodes CAIRQAIQETQYF.

V and J are TRBV30 and TRBJ1-1, with no clear D. V dropped 1 base and J dropped 0 bases, with 6 bases sitting between them. Germline CDR1 GTSNPN, CDR2 SVGIG (reference sequence). The CDR3 contains 13 residues. CDR3 coding DNA: TGTGCCTGGAGTGAACAGATGAACACTGAAGCTTTCTTT. Translation gives CAWSEQMNTEAFF.